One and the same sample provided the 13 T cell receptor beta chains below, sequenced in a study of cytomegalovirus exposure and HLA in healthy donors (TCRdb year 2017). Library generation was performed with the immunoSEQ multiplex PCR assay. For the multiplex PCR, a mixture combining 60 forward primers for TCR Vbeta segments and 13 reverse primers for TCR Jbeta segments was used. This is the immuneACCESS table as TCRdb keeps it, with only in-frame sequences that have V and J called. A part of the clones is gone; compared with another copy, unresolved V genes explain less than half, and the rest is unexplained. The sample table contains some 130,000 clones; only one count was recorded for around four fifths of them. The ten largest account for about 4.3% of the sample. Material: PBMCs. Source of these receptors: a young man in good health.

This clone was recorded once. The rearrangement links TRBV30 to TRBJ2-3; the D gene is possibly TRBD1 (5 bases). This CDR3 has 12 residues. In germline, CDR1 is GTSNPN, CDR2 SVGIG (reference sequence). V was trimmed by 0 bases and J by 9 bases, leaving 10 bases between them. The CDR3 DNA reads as TGTGCCTGGAGTGTACGACAGAAAACGCAGTATTTT. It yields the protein CAWSVRQKTQYF.

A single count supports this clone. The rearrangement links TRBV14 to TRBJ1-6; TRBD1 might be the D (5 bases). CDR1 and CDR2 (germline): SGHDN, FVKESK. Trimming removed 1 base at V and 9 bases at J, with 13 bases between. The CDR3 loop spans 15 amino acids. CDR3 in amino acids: CASSQVWTLTSPLHF. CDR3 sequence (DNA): TGTGCCAGCAGCCAAGTTTGGACATTAACTTCACCCCTCCACTTT.

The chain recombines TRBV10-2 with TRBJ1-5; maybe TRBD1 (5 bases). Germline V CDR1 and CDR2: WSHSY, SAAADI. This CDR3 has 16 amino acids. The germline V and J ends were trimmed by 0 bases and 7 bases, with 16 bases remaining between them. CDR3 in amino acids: CASSESGTSLSQPQHF. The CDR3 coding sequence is TGCGCCAGCAGTGAGTCGGGGACTTCCCTTAGCCAGCCCCAGCATTTT.

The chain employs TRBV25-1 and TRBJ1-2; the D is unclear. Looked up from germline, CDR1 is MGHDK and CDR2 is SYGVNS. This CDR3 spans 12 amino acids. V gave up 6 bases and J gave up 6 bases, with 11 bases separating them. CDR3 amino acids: CASRESPDGYTF. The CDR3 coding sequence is TGTGCCAGCAGAGAGTCACCTGATGGCTACACCTTC.

CDR3 in amino acids: CASSLGQGGTDTQYF. The CDR3 DNA follows: TGTGCCAGCAGCCTCGGACAGGGGGGAACAGATACGCAGTATTTT. V usage is TRBV7-7 and J usage is TRBJ2-3, with 10 bases lining up with TRBD1. Germline loops: CDR1 SSHAT, CDR2 FNYEAQ (reference sequence). CDR3 length: 15 amino acids. Trimming removed 5 bases from V and 3 bases from J; junction bases left unmatched: 5.

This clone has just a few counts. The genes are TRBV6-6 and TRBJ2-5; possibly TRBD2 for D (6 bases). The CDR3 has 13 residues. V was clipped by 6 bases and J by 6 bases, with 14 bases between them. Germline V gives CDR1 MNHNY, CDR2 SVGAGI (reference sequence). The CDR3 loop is CASREGIGQTQYF. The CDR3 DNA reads TGTGCCAGCAGGGAGGGGATCGGACAGACCCAGTACTTC.

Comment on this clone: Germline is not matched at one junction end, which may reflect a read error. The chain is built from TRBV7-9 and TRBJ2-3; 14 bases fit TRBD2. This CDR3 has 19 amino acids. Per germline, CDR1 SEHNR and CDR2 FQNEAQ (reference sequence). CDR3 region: CSSRPGLAGAPGATDTQYF. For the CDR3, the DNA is TGTTCCAGCAGACCGGGACTAGCGGGAGCACCAGGGGCCACAGATACGCAGTATTTT.

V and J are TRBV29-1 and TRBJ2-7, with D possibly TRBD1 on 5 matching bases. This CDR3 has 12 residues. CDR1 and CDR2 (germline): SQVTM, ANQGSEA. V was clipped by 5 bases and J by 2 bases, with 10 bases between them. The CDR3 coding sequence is TGCAGCGTTCGTGGGGCCCCCTACGAGCAGTACTTC. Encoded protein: CSVRGAPYEQYF.

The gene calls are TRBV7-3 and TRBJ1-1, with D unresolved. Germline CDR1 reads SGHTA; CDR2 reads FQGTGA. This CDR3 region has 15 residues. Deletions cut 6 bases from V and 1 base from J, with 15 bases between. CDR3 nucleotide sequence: TGTGCCAGCAGTCTAGCTGGTTGGAAGAACACTGAAGCTTTCTTT. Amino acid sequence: CASSLAGWKNTEAFF.

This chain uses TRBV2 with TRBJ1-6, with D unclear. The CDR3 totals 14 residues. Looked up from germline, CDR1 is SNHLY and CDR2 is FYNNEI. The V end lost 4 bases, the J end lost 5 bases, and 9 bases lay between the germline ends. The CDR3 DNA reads TGTGCCAGCAGTGGTCACTTCAATAATTCACCCCTCCACTTT. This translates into CASSGHFNNSPLHF.

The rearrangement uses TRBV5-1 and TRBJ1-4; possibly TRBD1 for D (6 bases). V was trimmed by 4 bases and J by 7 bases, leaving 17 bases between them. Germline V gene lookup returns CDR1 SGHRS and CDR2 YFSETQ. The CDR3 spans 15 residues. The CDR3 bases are TGCGCCAGCAGCCTCCCCGGGACAAGTCGTGAAAAACTGTTTTTT. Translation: CASSLPGTSREKLFF.

CDR3 DNA: TGCGCCAGCAGCCAAGGCTGGACAGGGCGAACCGGGGAGCTGTTTTTT. It is translated as CASSQGWTGRTGELFF. The rearrangement links TRBV4-1 to TRBJ2-2; 8 bases line up with TRBD1. The V segment lost 1 base and the J segment 5 bases; nucleotides outside the gene matches: 6. Germline CDR1 and CDR2: MGHRA and YSYEKL. The CDR3 spans 16 residues.

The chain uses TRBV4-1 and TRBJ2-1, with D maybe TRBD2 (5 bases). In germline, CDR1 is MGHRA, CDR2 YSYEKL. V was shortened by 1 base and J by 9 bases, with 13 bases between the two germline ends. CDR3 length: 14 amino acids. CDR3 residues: CASSQGRGLGEQFF. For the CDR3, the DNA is TGCGCCAGCAGCCAAGGACGCGGGTTGGGTGAGCAGTTCTTC.